Sequencing of this TCR beta chain was carried out in a study of Graves' ophthalmopathy and Graves' hyperthyroidism. RNA transcripts yielded amplified TCR beta CDR3 regions. The authors performed first-round RT-PCR with HTBI primers and then a second-round multiplex PCR. In TCRdb, the multiplex PCR reads were re-called with MiXCR into one record per CDR3 protein. The sample includes some 39,000 distinct CDR3 sequences, about 50% seen only once; the top ten take approximately 24%. Stable hyperthyroid donors showed no ophthalmopathy during 18 months follow-up. If patients had other autoimmune diseases, uncontrolled infections, pregnancy or lactation, they were excluded. Germline V gives CDR1 DFQATT, CDR2 SNEGSKA (reference sequence). There are 15 residues in the CDR3. V was shortened by 0 bases and J by 5 bases, with 11 bases between the two germline ends. In this sample, this clonotype turned up once.

Sequences were obtained from peripheral blood. The TCR was taken from an adult woman with stable Graves' hyperthyroidism. This rearrangement joins TRBV20-1 to TRBJ2-6, with TRBD1 as a possible D gene (5 bases). The CDR3 loop reads CSARDGPDRANVLTF. CDR3 nucleotide sequence: TGCAGTGCTAGAGATGGGCCGGACAGGGCCAACGTCCTGACTTTC.